This entry concerns a single T cell receptor (beta chain). The source of the sample is a study of blood T cell repertoires in COVID-19. Study context: Both acute and convalescent COVID-19 samples were obtained from the United States, Italy and Spain. Nucleic acid was either cDNA or gDNA, and it came from T cells, B-cell-depleted T cells, or PBMCs.

Authors' processing steps: Cell counts per sample came from amplifying reference gene primers. The assay was immunoSEQ multiplex PCR, and TCRdb's table has in-frame clones only and misses some. Clone size and the V and J calls come from that table; the DNA yielded D and trimming. The sample has roughly 86,000 clones; about 80% are singletons. CDR3 length equals 13 residues. Trimming removed 2 bases at V and 2 bases at J, with 6 bases between. Sequenced material: peripheral blood. This chain uses TRBV12-3 or TRBV12-4 with TRBJ1-2; D ambiguous. The clonotype comes from a man aged 60 to 75 with acute or convalescent COVID-19. CDR3 loop: CASSLPGNYGYTF. The CDR3 bases are TGTGCCAGCAGTTTACCGGGGAACTATGGCTACACCTTC.